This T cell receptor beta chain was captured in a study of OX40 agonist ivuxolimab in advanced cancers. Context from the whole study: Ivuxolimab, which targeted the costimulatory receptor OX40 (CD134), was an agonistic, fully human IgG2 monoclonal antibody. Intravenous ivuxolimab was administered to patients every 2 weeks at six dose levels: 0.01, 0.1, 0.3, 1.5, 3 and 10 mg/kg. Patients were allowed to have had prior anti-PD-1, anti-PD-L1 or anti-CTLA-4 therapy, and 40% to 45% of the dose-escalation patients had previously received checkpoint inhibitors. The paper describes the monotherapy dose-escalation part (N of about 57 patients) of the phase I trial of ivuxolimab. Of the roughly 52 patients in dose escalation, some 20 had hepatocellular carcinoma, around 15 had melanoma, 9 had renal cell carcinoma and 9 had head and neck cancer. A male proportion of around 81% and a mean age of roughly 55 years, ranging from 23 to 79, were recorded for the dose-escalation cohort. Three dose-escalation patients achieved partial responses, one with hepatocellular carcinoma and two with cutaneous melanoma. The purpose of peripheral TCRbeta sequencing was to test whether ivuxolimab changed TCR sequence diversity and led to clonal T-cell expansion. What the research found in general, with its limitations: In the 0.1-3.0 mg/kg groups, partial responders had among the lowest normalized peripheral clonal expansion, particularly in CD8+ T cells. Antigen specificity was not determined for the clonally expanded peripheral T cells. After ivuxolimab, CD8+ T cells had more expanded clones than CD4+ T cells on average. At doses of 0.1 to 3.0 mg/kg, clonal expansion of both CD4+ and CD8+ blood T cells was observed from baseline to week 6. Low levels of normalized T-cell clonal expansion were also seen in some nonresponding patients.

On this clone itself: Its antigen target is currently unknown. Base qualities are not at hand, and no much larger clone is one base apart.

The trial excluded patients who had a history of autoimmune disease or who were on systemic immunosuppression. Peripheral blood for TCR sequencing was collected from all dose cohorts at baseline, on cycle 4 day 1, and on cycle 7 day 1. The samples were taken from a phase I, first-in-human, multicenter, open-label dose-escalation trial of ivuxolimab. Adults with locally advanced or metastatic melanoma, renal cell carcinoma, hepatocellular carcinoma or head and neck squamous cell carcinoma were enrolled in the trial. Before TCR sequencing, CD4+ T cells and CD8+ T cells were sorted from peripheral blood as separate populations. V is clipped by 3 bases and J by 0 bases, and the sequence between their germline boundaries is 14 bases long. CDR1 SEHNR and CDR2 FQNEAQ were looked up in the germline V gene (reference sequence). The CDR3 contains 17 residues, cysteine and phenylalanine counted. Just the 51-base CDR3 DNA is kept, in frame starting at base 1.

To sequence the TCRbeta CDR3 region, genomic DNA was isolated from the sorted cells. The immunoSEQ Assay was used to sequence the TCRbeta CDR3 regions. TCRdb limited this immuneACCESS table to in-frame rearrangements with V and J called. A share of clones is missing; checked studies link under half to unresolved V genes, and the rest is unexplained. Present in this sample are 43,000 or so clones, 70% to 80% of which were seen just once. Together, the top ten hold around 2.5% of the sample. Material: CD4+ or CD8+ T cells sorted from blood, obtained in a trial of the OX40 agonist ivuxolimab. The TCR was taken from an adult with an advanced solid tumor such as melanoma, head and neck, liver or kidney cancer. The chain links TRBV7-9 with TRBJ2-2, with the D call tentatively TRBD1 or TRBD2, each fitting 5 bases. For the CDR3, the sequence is CASSFMGPFANTGELFF. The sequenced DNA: TGTGCCAGCAGCTTCATGGGACCCTTCGCGAACACCGGGGAGCTGTTTTTT.